The present T cell receptor beta chain was sequenced within a study of OX40 agonist ivuxolimab in advanced cancers. TCRdb keeps only in-frame clones here, not all; method: immunoSEQ multiplex PCR. The top ten clones hold roughly a fifth of a sample with roughly 20,000 clones, 83% of them seen once. Germline V lookup: CDR1 LNHDA, CDR2 SQIVND (reference sequence). Trimming took 1 base from V and 2 from J, leaving 7 bases between them. The CDR3 sequence is 14 residues long. The sequenced sample was CD4+ or CD8+ T cells sorted from blood, obtained in a trial of the OX40 agonist ivuxolimab. The TCR sequence derives from an adult with an advanced solid tumor such as melanoma, head and neck, liver or kidney cancer. This rearrangement joins TRBV19 to TRBJ2-3; no reliable D call. For the CDR3, the DNA is TGTGCCAGTAGTATAGGGCCTTTCACAGATACGCAGTATTTT. It encodes CASSIGPFTDTQYF.